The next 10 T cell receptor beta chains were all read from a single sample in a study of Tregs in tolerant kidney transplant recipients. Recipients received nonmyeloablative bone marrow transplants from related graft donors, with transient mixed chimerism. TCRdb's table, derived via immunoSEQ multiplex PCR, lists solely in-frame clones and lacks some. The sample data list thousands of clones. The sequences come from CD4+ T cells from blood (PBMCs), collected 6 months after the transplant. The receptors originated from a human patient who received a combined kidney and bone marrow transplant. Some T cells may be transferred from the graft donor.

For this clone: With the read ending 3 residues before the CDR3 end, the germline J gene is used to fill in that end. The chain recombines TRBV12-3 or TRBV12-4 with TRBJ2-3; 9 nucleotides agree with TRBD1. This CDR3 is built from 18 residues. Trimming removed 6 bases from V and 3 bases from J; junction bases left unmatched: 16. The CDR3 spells CASSPTTGTGLGTDTQYF. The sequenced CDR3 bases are TGTGCCAGCAGCCCTACAACCGGGACAGGGCTGGGTACAGATACG.

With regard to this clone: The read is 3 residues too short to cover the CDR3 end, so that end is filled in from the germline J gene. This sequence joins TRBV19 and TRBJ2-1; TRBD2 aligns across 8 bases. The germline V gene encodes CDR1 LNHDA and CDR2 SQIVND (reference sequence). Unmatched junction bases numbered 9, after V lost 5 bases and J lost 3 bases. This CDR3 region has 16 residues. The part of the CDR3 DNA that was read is TGTGCCAGTAGTCGTACTAGCGGAGGCTTCTACAATGAG. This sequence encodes CASSRTSGGFYNE. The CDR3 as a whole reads CASSRTSGGFYNEQFF.

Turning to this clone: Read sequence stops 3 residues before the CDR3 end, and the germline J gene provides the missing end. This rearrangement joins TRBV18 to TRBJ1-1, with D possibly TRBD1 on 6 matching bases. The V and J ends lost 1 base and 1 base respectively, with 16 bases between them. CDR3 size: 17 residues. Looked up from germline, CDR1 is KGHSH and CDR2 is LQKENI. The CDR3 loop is CASSPRSGGMQNTEAFF. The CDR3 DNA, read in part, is TGTGCCAGCTCACCACGGAGCGGGGGCATGCAGAACACTGAA.

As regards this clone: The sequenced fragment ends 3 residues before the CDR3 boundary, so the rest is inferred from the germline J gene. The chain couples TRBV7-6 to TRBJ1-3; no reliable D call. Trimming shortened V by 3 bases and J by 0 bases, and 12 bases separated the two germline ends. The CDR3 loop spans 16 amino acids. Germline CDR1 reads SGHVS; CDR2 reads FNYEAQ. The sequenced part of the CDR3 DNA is TGTGCCAGCAGCTTGGGCTTCGCAAACTCTGGAAACACC. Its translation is CASSLGFANSGNT. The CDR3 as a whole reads CASSLGFANSGNTIYF.

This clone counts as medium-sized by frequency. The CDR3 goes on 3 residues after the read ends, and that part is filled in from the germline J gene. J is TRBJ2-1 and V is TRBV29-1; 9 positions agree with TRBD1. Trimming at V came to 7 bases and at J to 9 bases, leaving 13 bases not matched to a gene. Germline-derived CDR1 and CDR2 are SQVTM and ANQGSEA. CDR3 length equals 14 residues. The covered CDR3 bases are TGCAGCGGGGACGGGACAGGGAACGGGGGTGAG. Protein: CSGDGTGNGGE. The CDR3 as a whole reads CSGDGTGNGGEQFF.

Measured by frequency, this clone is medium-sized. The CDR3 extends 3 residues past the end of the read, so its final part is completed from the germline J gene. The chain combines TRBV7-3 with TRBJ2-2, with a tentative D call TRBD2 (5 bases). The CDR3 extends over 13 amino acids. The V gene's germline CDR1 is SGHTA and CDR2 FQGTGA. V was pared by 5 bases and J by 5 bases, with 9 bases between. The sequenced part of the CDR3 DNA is TGTGCCAGCAGCCCCCCGGGGACCGGGGAG. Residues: CASSPPGTGE. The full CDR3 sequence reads CASSPPGTGELFF.

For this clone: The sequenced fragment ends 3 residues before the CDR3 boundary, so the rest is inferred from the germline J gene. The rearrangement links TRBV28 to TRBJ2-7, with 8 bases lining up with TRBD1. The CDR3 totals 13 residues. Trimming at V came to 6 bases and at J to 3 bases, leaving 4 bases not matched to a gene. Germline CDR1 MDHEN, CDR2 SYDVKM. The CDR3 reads CASSPGQGYEQYF. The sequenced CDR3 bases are TGTGCCAGCAGCCCCGGACAGGGCTACGAG.

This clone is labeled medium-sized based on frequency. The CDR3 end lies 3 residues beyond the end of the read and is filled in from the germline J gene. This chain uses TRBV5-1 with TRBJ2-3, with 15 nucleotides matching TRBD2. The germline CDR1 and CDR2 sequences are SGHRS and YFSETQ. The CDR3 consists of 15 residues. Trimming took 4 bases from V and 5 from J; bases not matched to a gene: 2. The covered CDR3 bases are TGCGCCAGCAGCAAGGGACTAGCGGGAGGAGATACG. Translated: CASSKGLAGGDT. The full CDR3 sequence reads CASSKGLAGGDTQYF.

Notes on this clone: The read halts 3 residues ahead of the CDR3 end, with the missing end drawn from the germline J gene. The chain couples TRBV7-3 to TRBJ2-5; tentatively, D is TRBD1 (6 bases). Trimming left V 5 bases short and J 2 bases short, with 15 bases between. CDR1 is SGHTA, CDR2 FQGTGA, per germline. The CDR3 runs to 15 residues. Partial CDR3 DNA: TGTGCCAGCAGCGGCACCGGGACACCTCAAGAGACC. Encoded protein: CASSGTGTPQET. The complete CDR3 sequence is CASSGTGTPQETQYF.

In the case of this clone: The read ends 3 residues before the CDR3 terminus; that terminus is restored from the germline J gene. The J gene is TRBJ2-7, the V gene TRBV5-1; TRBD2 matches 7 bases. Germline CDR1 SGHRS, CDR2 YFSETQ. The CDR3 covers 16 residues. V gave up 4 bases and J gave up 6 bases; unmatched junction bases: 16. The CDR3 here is CASSPTMTSYGREQYF. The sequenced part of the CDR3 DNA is TGCGCCAGCAGCCCCACAATGACTAGCTACGGGCGCGAG.